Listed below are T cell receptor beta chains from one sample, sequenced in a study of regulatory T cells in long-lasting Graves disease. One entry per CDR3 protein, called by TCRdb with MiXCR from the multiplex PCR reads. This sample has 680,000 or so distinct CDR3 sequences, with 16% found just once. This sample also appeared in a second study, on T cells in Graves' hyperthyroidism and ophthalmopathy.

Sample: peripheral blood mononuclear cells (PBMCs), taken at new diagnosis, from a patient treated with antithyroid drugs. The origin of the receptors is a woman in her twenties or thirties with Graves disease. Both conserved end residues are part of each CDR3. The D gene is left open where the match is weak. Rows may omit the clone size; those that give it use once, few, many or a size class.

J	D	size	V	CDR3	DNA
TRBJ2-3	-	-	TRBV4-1	CASSQAEGGGTDTQYF	TGCGCCAGCAGCCAAGCCGAGGGGGGCGGCACAGATACGCAGTATTTT
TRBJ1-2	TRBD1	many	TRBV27	CASSSGRGQDLSGYTF	TGTGCCAGCAGTTCGGGCAGGGGGCAAGACCTGTCGGGCTACACCTTC
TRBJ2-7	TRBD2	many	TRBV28	CASSLYGLAGAKGNF	TGTGCCAGCAGTTTATACGGCCTAGCGGGAGCCAAGGGGAACTTC
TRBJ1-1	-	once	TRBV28	CASSPGQFVNTEAFF	TGTGCCAGCAGTCCTGGACAGTTTGTTAACACTGAAGCTTTCTTT
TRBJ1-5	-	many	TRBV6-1	CASRDTNQPQHF	TGTGCCAGCAGGGACACCAATCAGCCCCAGCATTTT
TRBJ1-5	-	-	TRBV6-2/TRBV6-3	CASSYGTRGNQPQHF	TGTGCCAGCAGTTACGGAACCCGTGGCAATCAGCCCCAGCATTTT
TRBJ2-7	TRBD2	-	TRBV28	CASSFDTGTSGSLYEQYF	TGTGCCAGCAGCTTTGACACCGGGACTAGCGGGAGTCTCTACGAGCAGTACTTC
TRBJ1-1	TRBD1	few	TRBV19	CASSIEGAITEAFF	TGTGCCAGTAGTATCGAGGGGGCGATCACTGAAGCTTTCTTT
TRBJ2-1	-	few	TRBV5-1	CASSLEGSINNEQFF	TGCGCCAGCAGCTTGGAGGGGTCCATCAACAATGAGCAGTTCTTC
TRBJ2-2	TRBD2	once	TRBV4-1	CASGLGLAGVTGELFF	TGCGCCAGCGGCCTAGGACTAGCGGGAGTCACCGGGGAGCTGTTTTTT
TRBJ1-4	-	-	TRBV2	CASSELLENEKLFF	TGTGCCAGCAGTGAACTACTGGAGAATGAAAAACTGTTTTTT
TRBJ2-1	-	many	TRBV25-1	CASSEGSSYNEQFF	TGTGCCAGCAGTGAAGGGAGCTCCTACAATGAGCAGTTCTTC
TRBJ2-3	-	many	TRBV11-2	CASSERGRDSDTQYF	TGTGCCAGCAGCGAACGGGGCCGGGATTCGGATACGCAGTATTTT
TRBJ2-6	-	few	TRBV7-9	CASSSTGPSGANVLTF	TGTGCCAGCAGCTCAACAGGGCCTTCTGGGGCCAACGTCCTGACTTTC
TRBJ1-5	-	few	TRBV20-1	CSAPRGANQPQHF	TGCAGTGCTCCAAGAGGGGCCAATCAGCCCCAGCATTTT
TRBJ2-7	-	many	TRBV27	CASRDRTRPYEQYF	TGTGCCAGCAGAGACAGGACCCGACCCTACGAGCAGTACTTC
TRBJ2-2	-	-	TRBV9	CASSVLGGELFF	TGTGCCAGCAGCGTTCTTGGCGGGGAGCTGTTTTTT
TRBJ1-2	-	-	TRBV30	CAWSVSAGLRRGYTF	TGTGCCTGGAGTGTATCGGCTGGGCTTAGGAGGGGCTACACCTTC
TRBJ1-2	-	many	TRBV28	CASRALGLGYGYTF	TGTGCCAGCAGGGCCCTGGGGTTGGGGTATGGCTACACCTTC
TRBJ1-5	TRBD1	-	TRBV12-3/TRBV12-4	CASSSTGGKQHQHF	TGTGCCAGCAGTTCTACAGGGGGCAAACAGCACCAGCATTTT
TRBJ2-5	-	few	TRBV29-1	CSVSPPQETQYF	TGCAGCGTTTCCCCCCCCCAGGAGACCCAGTACTTC
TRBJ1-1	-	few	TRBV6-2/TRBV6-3	CASSYSVNMNTEAFF	TGTGCCAGCAGTTATTCCGTTAACATGAACACTGAAGCTTTCTTT
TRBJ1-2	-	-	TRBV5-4	CASSFQGTYYGYTF	TGTGCCAGCAGCTTCCAGGGGACGTACTATGGCTACACCTTC
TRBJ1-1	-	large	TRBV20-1	CSATLMGHNVAFF	TGCAGTGCTACTCTAATGGGGCATAACGTAGCTTTCTTT
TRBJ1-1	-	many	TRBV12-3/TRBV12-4	CASTGGFEAFF	TGTGCCAGCACCGGTGGATTTGAAGCTTTCTTT
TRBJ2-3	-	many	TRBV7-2	CASSLDLSYTQYF	TGTGCCAGCAGCTTAGACTTAAGTTATACGCAGTATTTT
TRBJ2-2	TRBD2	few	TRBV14	CASSQEWGLATNTGELFF	TGTGCCAGCAGCCAAGAATGGGGACTAGCTACGAACACCGGGGAGCTGTTTTTT